This TCR beta chain is drawn from a study of shared clonotypes between healthy human individuals. Study-level findings and limits: Across subsets, estimated richness was generally greater for naive than for memory populations.

The split of CD4+ cells yielded CD45RA+ naive and CD45RA-negative memory subsets. There are 13 residues in the CDR3. V gave up 6 bases and J gave up 0 bases, with 8 bases separating them. Germline CDR1 reads MDHEN; CDR2 reads SYDVKM. Sequenced by immunoSEQ multiplex PCR; TCRdb stores in-frame clones only, minus some. This sample has about 1.1 million clones, with about 84% found just once. This clone has a count of ten or more. Its target is not known. Input material: memory CD4+ T cells from PBMCs. Specified subset: CD45RA-negative fraction. This TCR was recovered from a young man in good health. Some clones in this sample may be carry-over from other donors' samples. The rearrangement links TRBV28 to TRBJ1-2, with D unresolved. The CDR3 DNA reads TGTGCCAGCAGAGTCAGTTCTAACTATGGCTACACCTTC. Its translation is CASRVSSNYGYTF.